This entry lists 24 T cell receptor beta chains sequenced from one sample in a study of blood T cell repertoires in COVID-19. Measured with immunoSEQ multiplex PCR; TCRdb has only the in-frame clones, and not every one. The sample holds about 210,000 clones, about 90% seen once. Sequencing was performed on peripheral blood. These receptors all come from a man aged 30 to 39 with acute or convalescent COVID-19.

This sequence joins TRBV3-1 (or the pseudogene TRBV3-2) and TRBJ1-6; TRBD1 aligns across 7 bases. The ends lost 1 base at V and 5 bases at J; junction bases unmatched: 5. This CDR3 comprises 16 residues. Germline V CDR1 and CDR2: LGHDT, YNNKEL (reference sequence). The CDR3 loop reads CASSQARGENNSPLHF. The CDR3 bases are TGTGCCAGCAGCCAAGCCAGGGGGGAAAATAATTCACCCCTCCACTTT.

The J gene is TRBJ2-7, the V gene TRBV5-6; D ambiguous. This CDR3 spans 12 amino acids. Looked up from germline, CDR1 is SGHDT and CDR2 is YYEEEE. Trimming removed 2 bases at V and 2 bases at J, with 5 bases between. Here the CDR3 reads CASSFITYEQYF. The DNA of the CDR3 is TGTGCCAGCAGCTTTATAACCTACGAGCAGTACTTC.

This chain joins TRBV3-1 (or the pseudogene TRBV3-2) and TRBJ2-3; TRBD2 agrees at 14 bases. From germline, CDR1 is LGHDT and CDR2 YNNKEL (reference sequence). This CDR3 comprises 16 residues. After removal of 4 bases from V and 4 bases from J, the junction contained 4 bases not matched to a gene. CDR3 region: CASSPGLAGVADTQYF. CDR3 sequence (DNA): TGTGCCAGCAGCCCGGGACTAGCGGGAGTAGCAGATACGCAGTATTTT.

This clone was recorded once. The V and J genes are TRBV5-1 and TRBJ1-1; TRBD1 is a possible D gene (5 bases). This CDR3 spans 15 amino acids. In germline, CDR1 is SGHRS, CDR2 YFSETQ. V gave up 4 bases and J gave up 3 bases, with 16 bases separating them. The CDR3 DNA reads TGCGCCAGCAGCCCGGCGGGGGGGAGGGACACTGAAGCTTTCTTT. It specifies CASSPAGGRDTEAFF.

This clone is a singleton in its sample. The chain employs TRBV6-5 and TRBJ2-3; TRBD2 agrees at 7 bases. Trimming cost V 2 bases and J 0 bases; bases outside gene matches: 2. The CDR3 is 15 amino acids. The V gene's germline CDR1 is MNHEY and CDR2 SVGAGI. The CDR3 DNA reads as TGTGCCAGCAGTTACGGACTAGGCAGCACAGATACGCAGTATTTT. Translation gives CASSYGLGSTDTQYF.

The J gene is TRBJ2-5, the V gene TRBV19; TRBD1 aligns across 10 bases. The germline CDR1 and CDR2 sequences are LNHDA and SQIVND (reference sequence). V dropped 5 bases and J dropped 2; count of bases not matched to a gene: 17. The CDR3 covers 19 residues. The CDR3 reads CASSQPGTGAPVGQETQYF. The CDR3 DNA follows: TGTGCCAGTAGTCAGCCCGGGACAGGGGCCCCAGTGGGACAAGAGACCCAGTACTTC. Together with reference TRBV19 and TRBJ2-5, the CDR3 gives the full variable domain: DGGITQSPKYLFRKEGQNVTLSCEQNLNHDAMYWYRQDPGQGLRLIYYSQIVNDFQKGDIAEGYSVSREKKESFPLTVTSAQKNPTAFYLCASSQPGTGAPVGQETQYFGPGTRLLVL.

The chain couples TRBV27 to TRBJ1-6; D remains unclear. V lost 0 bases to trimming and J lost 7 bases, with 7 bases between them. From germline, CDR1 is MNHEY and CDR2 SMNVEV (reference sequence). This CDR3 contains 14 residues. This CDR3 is CASSLSRRNSPLHF. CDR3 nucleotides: TGTGCCAGCAGTTTATCTAGGCGGAATTCACCCCTCCACTTT.

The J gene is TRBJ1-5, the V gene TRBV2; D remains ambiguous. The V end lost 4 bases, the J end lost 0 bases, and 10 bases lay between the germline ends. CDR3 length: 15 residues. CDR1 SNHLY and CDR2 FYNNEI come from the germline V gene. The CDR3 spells CASSAERYSNQPQHF. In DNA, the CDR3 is TGTGCCAGCAGTGCTGAGCGTTATAGCAATCAGCCCCAGCATTTT.

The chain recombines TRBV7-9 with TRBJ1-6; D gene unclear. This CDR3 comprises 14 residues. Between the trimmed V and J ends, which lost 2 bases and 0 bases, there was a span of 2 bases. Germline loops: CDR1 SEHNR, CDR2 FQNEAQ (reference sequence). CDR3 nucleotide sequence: TGTGCCAGCAGCTTACACTCCTATAATTCACCCCTCCACTTT. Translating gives CASSLHSYNSPLHF.

DNA of the CDR3: TGTGCCAGCAGTGAATTTCGGTACGAGCAGTACTTC. Protein product: CASSEFRYEQYF. The chain recombines TRBV6-1 with TRBJ2-7; D gene ambiguous. This CDR3 has 12 residues. Germline lookup yields CDR1 MNHNS and CDR2 SASEGT. Trimming shortened V by 2 bases and J by 4 bases, and 6 bases separated the two germline ends.

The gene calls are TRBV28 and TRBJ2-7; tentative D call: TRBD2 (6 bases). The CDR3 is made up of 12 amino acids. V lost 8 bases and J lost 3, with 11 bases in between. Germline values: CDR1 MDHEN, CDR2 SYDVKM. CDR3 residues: CASRGTLYEQYF. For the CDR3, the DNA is TGTGCCAGCCGGGGGACCCTCTACGAGCAGTACTTC.

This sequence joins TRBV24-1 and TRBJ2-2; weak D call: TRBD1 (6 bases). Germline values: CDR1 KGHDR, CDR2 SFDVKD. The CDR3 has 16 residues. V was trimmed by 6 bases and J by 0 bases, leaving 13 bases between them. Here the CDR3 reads CATSYNRQANTGELFF. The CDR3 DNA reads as TGTGCCACCAGTTATAACCGACAGGCGAACACCGGGGAGCTGTTTTTT.

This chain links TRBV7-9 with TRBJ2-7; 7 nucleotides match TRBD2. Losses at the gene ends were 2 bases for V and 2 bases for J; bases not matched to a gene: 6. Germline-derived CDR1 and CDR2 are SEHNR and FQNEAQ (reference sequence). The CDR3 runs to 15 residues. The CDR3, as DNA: TGTGCCAGCAGCTTAAGGGCTAGCGGTACCTACGAGCAGTACTTC. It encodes CASSLRASGTYEQYF.

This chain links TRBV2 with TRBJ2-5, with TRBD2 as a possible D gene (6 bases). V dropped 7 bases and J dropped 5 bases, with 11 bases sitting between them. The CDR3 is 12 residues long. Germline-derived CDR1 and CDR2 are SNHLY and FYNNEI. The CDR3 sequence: CASKAGSETQYF. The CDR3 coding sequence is TGTGCCAGCAAGGCGGGGTCGGAGACCCAGTACTTC.

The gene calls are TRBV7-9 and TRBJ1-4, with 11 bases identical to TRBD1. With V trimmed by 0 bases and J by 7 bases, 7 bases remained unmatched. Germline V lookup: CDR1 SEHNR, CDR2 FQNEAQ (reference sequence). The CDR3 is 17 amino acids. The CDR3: CASSLAGTGGGGEKLFF. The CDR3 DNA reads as TGTGCCAGCAGCTTAGCCGGGACAGGGGGAGGAGGTGAAAAACTGTTTTTT.

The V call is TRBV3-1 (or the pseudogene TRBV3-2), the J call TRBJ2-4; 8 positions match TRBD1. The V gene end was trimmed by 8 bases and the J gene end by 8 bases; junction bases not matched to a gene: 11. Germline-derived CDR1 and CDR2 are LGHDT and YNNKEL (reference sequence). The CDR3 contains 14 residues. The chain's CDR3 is CASATQGAWYIQYF. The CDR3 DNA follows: TGTGCCAGCGCCACCCAGGGGGCGTGGTACATTCAGTACTTC.

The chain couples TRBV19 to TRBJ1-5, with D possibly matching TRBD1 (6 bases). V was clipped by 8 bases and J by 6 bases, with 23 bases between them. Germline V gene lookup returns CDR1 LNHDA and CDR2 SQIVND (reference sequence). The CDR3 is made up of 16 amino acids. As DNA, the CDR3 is TGTGCCAGTCGACTGTTTCAGGGGCAGTTATCTCAGCCCCAGCATTTT. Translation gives CASRLFQGQLSQPQHF.

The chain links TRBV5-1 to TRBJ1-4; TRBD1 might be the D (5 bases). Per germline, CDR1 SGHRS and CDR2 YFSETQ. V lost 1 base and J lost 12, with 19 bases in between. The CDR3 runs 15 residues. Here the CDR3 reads CASSLRPGSDSELFF. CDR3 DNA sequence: TGCGCCAGCAGCTTGCGACCTGGTTCCGACAGTGAACTGTTTTTT.

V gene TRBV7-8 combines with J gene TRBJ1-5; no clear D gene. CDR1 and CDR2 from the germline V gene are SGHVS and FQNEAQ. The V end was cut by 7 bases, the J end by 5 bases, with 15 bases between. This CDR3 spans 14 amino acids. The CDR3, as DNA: TGTGCCAGCACCCCCAGGATGCGGGATCAGCCCCAGCATTTT. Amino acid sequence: CASTPRMRDQPQHF.

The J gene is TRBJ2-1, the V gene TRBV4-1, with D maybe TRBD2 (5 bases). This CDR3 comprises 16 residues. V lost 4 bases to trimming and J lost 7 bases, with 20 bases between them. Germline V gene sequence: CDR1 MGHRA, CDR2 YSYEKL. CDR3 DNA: TGCGCCAGCAGCCGGTGGAACGGGGAGCAAAATAATGAGCAGTTCTTC. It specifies CASSRWNGEQNNEQFF.

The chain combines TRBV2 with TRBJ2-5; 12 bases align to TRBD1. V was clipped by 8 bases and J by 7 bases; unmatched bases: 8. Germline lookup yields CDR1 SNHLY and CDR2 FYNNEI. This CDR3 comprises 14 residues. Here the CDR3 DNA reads TGTGCCAGCGGGGGACAGGGGGCATTAGTGACCCAGTACTTC. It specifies CASGGQGALVTQYF. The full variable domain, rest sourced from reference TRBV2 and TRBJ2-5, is EPEVTQTPSHQVTQMGQEVILRCVPISNHLYFYWYRQILGQKVEFLVSFYNNEISEKSEIFDDQFSVERPDGSNFTLKIRSTKLEDSAMYFCASGGQGALVTQYFGPGTRLLVL.

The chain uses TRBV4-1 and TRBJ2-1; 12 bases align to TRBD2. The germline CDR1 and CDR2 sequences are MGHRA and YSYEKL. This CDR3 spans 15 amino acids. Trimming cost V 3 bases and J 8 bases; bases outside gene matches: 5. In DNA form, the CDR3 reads TGCGCCAGCAGCCAGGGACTAGCGGGTGGTGATGAGCAGTTCTTC. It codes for CASSQGLAGGDEQFF.

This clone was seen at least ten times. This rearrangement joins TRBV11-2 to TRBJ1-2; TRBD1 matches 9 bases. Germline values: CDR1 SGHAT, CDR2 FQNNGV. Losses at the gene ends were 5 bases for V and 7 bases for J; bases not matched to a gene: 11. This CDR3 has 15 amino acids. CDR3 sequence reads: CASSPLGDRVRGYTF. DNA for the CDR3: TGTGCCAGCAGCCCCCTGGGGGACAGGGTGCGTGGCTACACCTTC.

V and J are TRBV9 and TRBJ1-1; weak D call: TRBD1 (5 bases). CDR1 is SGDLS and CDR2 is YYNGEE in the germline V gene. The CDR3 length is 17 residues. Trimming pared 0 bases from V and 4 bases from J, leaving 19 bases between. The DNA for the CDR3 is TGTGCCAGCAGCGTAGGCTTGGGCTGGCGCCAGGGCACTGAAGCTTTCTTT. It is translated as CASSVGLGWRQGTEAFF.